The 31 T cell receptor beta chains below all came from one sample that was sequenced in a study of blood T cell repertoires in COVID-19. Repertoires were generated with immunoSEQ multiplex PCR, while TCRdb's copy carries only in-frame clones and drops some. The table includes some 400,000 clones, under 90% detected once. The sample comprised PBMCs or T cells enriched from blood (not recorded which). These receptors originate from a woman aged 30 to 39 who had recovered from COVID-19.

The rearrangement uses TRBV6-6 and TRBJ2-3; a weak D match, TRBD2 (6 bases). The germline gives CDR1 MNHNY, CDR2 SVGAGI (reference sequence). This CDR3 has 14 amino acids. V was shortened by 6 bases and J by 4 bases, with 14 bases between the two germline ends. The CDR3 protein is CASRDGGSADTQYF. In nucleotides, the CDR3 is TGTGCCAGCAGGGACGGGGGTAGTGCAGATACGCAGTATTTT.

This clone was seen more than once but under ten times. V gene TRBV5-1 combines with J gene TRBJ1-2; the match to TRBD1 covers 7 bases. The V segment lost 4 bases and the J segment 3 bases; nucleotides outside the gene matches: 15. Germline values: CDR1 SGHRS, CDR2 YFSETQ. This CDR3 has 17 amino acids. The chain's CDR3 is CASSAGQLRASYYGYTF. In nucleotides, the CDR3 is TGCGCCAGCAGCGCGGGACAGCTCAGGGCATCCTACTATGGCTACACCTTC. The full variable domain, with the rest looked up from reference TRBV5-1 and TRBJ1-2, is KAGVTQTPRYLIKTRGQQVTLSCSPISGHRSVSWYQQTPGQGLQFLFEYFSETQRNKGNFPGRFSGRQFSNSRSEMNVSTLELGDSALYLCASSAGQLRASYYGYTFGSGTRLTVV.

V gene TRBV4-1 combines with J gene TRBJ2-7; 10 bases fit TRBD2. Trimming cost V 0 bases and J 6 bases; bases outside gene matches: 8. From germline, CDR1 is MGHRA and CDR2 YSYEKL. The CDR3 consists of 16 residues. The CDR3 region is CASSQEPLAGVLEQYF. CDR3 DNA: TGCGCCAGCAGCCAAGAGCCCCTAGCGGGAGTTCTCGAGCAGTACTTC.

This clone appeared a few times. The V gene is TRBV6-1, the J gene TRBJ1-5; D may be TRBD1 (5 bases). This CDR3 spans 15 amino acids. V was shortened by 0 bases and J by 7 bases, with 13 bases between the two germline ends. CDR1 MNHNS and CDR2 SASEGT come from the germline V gene. This chain's CDR3 is CASSEAWGVGQPQHF. The CDR3 bases are TGTGCCAGCAGTGAAGCGTGGGGGGTAGGCCAGCCCCAGCATTTT.

This chain connects TRBV29-1 to TRBJ1-2; D unclear. The CDR3 consists of 15 residues. CDR1 SQVTM and CDR2 ANQGSEA come from the germline V gene. With 1 base removed from V and 1 base from J, the gap between germline ends came to 13 bases. The CDR3 here is CSVEGRGFDNYGYTF. The CDR3 nucleotides are TGCAGCGTTGAAGGGCGCGGGTTCGATAACTATGGCTACACCTTC. The full variable domain, its missing parts supplied by reference TRBV29-1 and TRBJ1-2, is SAVISQKPSRDICQRGTSLTIQCQVDSQVTMMFWYRQQPGQSLTLIATANQGSEATYESGFVIDKFPISRPNLTFSTLTVSNMSPEDSSIYLCSVEGRGFDNYGYTFGSGTRLTVV.

J is TRBJ2-7 and V is TRBV5-1; 10 nucleotides line up with TRBD2. The CDR3 contains 14 residues. Germline lookup yields CDR1 SGHRS and CDR2 YFSETQ. Trimming took 4 bases from V and 4 from J; bases not matched to a gene: 5. In DNA form, the CDR3 reads TGCGCCAGCAGCCCCAGCGGGAGGGTTTACGAGCAGTACTTC. This translates into CASSPSGRVYEQYF.

The rearrangement uses TRBV9 and TRBJ1-3; 8 positions match TRBD1. The germline V gene encodes CDR1 SGDLS and CDR2 YYNGEE. Trimming took 2 bases from V and 4 from J; bases not matched to a gene: 5. This CDR3 region has 15 residues. CDR3 DNA: TGTGCCAGCAGCGTGGGACAGGTGCGAGGAAACACCATATATTTT. Encoded protein: CASSVGQVRGNTIYF.

This chain joins TRBV5-1 and TRBJ2-5; D remains ambiguous. Looked up from germline, CDR1 is SGHRS and CDR2 is YFSETQ. The CDR3 has 12 amino acids. Trimming removed 4 bases at V and 6 bases at J, with 10 bases between. CDR3 in amino acids: CASSPGLKTQYF. Here the CDR3 DNA reads TGCGCCAGCAGCCCGGGTTTGAAGACCCAGTACTTC.

This rearrangement joins TRBV3-1 (or the pseudogene TRBV3-2) to TRBJ1-5, with 9 bases that match TRBD1. The CDR3 covers 15 residues. V shed 4 bases and J 6 bases; nucleotides not matched to a gene: 7. Germline V gene lookup returns CDR1 LGHDT and CDR2 YNNKEL (reference sequence). CDR3 in DNA: TGTGCCAGCAGCCTAGGGACAGGGCGGAGTCAGCCCCAGCATTTT. This gives the protein CASSLGTGRSQPQHF.

CDR3 nucleotide sequence: TGCGCCAGCAGCCTCGGACAGGGTCCCCTTTCTCATCAGCCCCAGCATTTT. Its protein product is CASSLGQGPLSHQPQHF. The rearrangement joins TRBV4-1 to TRBJ1-5, with 8 bases lining up with TRBD1. This CDR3 region has 17 residues. Germline V lookup: CDR1 MGHRA, CDR2 YSYEKL. Unmatched junction bases numbered 13, after V lost 4 bases and J lost 5 bases.

The table lists this clone with a few counts. This chain connects TRBV28 to TRBJ1-1; D gene unclear. V was shortened by 3 bases and J by 7 bases, with 12 bases between the two germline ends. The CDR3 is 13 amino acids. Germline lookup yields CDR1 MDHEN and CDR2 SYDVKM. The CDR3 spells CASSLHSGVEAFF. The CDR3 DNA follows: TGTGCCAGCAGTTTGCACAGCGGAGTTGAAGCTTTCTTT.

The chain recombines TRBV30 with TRBJ2-3, with D maybe TRBD1 (5 bases). The length of the CDR3 is 14 residues. Per germline, CDR1 GTSNPN and CDR2 SVGIG (reference sequence). The germline V and J ends were trimmed by 1 base and 3 bases, with 11 bases remaining between them. The CDR3 coding sequence is TGTGCCTGGAGTGGGCCAGGGTGGACAGATACGCAGTATTTT. Protein: CAWSGPGWTDTQYF.

The rearrangement joins TRBV9 to TRBJ1-2, with 9 nucleotides matching TRBD1. Germline V gene data show CDR1 as SGDLS and CDR2 as YYNGEE. There are 15 residues in the CDR3. V lost 3 bases and J lost 6; bases outside the gene matches: 9. The chain's CDR3 is CASSEWTGDRHGYTF. CDR3 sequence (DNA): TGTGCCAGCAGCGAATGGACAGGGGATAGACATGGCTACACCTTC.

This clone appeared once. V gene TRBV9 combines with J gene TRBJ1-1; no clear D. CDR1 SGDLS and CDR2 YYNGEE come from the germline V gene. Trimming cost V 3 bases and J 5 bases, with 8 bases left between them. The CDR3 consists of 12 residues. The CDR3 loop reads CASSAGRTEAFF. CDR3 bases: TGTGCCAGCAGCGCCGGTCGGACTGAAGCTTTCTTT.

On this clone itself: This CDR3 is also generated by other DNA sequences in the sample. The chain uses TRBV4-1 and TRBJ1-2; D is unresolved. CDR1 and CDR2 (germline): MGHRA, YSYEKL. The CDR3 is 14 residues long. V was trimmed by 0 bases and J by 4 bases, leaving 9 bases between them. The CDR3 DNA sequence: TGCGCCAGCAGCCAAGACGGTTCCCTCTATGGCTACACCTTC. This translates into CASSQDGSLYGYTF.

The chain links TRBV6-8 to TRBJ1-2; perhaps TRBD1 as D (5 bases). The germline V gene has CDR1 MNHGY and CDR2 SAAAGT. This CDR3 region has 10 residues. The CDR3 region has the DNA TGTGCAGGATCGGGGGGGGGCTACACCTTC. It yields the protein CAGSGGGYTF.

The chain carries TRBV9 and TRBJ2-2; D not certain. From germline, CDR1 is SGDLS and CDR2 YYNGEE. This CDR3 has 13 residues. V was shortened by 0 bases and J by 7 bases, with 7 bases between the two germline ends. CDR3 region: CASSVAPLGELFF. DNA of the CDR3: TGTGCCAGCAGCGTAGCTCCCCTCGGGGAGCTGTTTTTT.

The chain carries TRBV19 and TRBJ2-1, with 7 nucleotides matching TRBD2. This CDR3 has 15 amino acids. Losses at the gene ends were 5 bases for V and 7 bases for J; bases not matched to a gene: 11. CDR1 and CDR2 (germline): LNHDA, SQIVND (reference sequence). The CDR3 region has the DNA TGTGCCAGTAGTCCCCGGGACCTCGGGGGGAATGAGCAGTTCTTC. This encodes CASSPRDLGGNEQFF.

The chain recombines TRBV7-9 with TRBJ2-5, with 7 bases matching TRBD1. The length of the CDR3 is 14 residues. Trimming at V came to 6 bases and at J to 5 bases, leaving 9 bases not matched to a gene. Germline lookup yields CDR1 SEHNR and CDR2 FQNEAQ (reference sequence). The CDR3 loop reads CASRTKGAKETQYF. CDR3 DNA sequence: TGTGCCAGCAGGACCAAGGGGGCGAAGGAGACCCAGTACTTC.

CDR3: CASSGTVSSYEQYF. CDR3 DNA sequence: TGTGCCAGTAGTGGGACAGTGAGCTCCTACGAGCAGTACTTC. The chain combines TRBV19 with TRBJ2-7, with TRBD1 identical over 7 bases. Germline-derived CDR1 and CDR2 are LNHDA and SQIVND (reference sequence). With 5 bases clipped from V and 0 bases from J, the junction kept 4 bases outside the gene matches. This CDR3 has 14 residues. The full variable domain, rest sourced from reference TRBV19 and TRBJ2-7, is DGGITQSPKYLFRKEGQNVTLSCEQNLNHDAMYWYRQDPGQGLRLIYYSQIVNDFQKGDIAEGYSVSREKKESFPLTVTSAQKNPTAFYLCASSGTVSSYEQYFGPGTRLTVT.

The V gene is TRBV5-1, the J gene TRBJ1-1, with 7 bases identical to TRBD1. J was trimmed by 3 bases and V by 0 bases; bases with no gene match: 5. The germline CDR1 and CDR2 sequences are SGHRS and YFSETQ. CDR3 length: 15 residues. The CDR3: CASSLARGLDTEAFF. CDR3 nucleotides: TGCGCCAGCAGCTTGGCAAGGGGGCTAGACACTGAAGCTTTCTTT.

Of note for this clone: At the DNA level, this CDR3 is encoded by other sequences in the same sample as well. The rearrangement joins TRBV30 to TRBJ1-3; tentative D call: TRBD1 (5 bases). Germline loops: CDR1 GTSNPN, CDR2 SVGIG (reference sequence). The CDR3 is made up of 13 amino acids. V was pared by 4 bases and J by 2 bases, with 9 bases between. CDR3 amino acids: CAWNQGTGNTIYF. CDR3 nucleotides: TGTGCCTGGAATCAGGGAACTGGAAACACCATATATTTT.

The rearrangement joins TRBV3-1 (or the pseudogene TRBV3-2) to TRBJ1-5; TRBD1 might be the D (6 bases). Germline-derived CDR1 and CDR2 are LGHDT and YNNKEL (reference sequence). V lost 3 bases and J 3 bases, leaving 15 bases between the germline ends. This CDR3 has 16 residues. Written as DNA, the CDR3 is TGTGCCAGCAGCCAGCATGGGGGGGGCCCCAATCAGCCCCAGCATTTT. Translating gives CASSQHGGGPNQPQHF.

V is TRBV7-2 and J is TRBJ1-4; D possibly corresponds to TRBD1 (5 bases). The length of the CDR3 is 14 residues. V lost 4 bases and J 5 bases, leaving 11 bases between the germline ends. Germline V lookup: CDR1 SGHTA, CDR2 FQGNSA. The CDR3 is CASSYVGQNEKLFF. Written as DNA, the CDR3 is TGTGCCAGCAGCTACGTGGGGCAAAATGAAAAACTGTTTTTT.

This chain connects TRBV5-5 to TRBJ1-5; D ambiguous. Trimming cost V 4 bases and J 7 bases, with 9 bases left between them. Per germline, CDR1 SGHKS and CDR2 YYEKEE (reference sequence). The CDR3 has 12 amino acids. CDR3 nucleotides: TGTGCCAGCAGCACTCCGGGGCAGCCCCAGCATTTT. It yields the protein CASSTPGQPQHF.

This clone was seen more than once but under ten times. The chain couples TRBV2 to TRBJ1-2; no clear D gene. V shed 10 bases and J shed 7 bases, with 13 bases lying between them. Germline lookup yields CDR1 SNHLY and CDR2 FYNNEI. The CDR3 totals 11 residues. CDR3 DNA: TGTGCCATTGCACAGCCGCGTGGCTACACCTTC. Translated: CAIAQPRGYTF.

The CDR3 here is CASSSPGQGTEAFF. Written as DNA, the CDR3 is TGTGCCAGCAGTTCTCCGGGACAGGGGACTGAAGCTTTCTTT. This chain connects TRBV27 to TRBJ1-1; 10 bases map to TRBD1. With V trimmed by 4 bases and J by 5 bases, 4 bases remained unmatched. The CDR3 sequence is 14 residues long. Germline-derived CDR1 and CDR2 are MNHEY and SMNVEV (reference sequence).

The chain couples TRBV29-1 to TRBJ2-5, with no clear D. The CDR3 loop spans 12 amino acids. CDR1 and CDR2 from the germline V gene are SQVTM and ANQGSEA. The V end was cut by 4 bases, the J end by 5 bases, with 11 bases between. CDR3 in DNA: TGCAGCGTTGCCGAGGAATGGGAGACCCAGTACTTC. This sequence encodes CSVAEEWETQYF.

The chain couples TRBV11-2 to TRBJ2-1; 8 nucleotides align to TRBD2. The CDR3 loop spans 18 amino acids. Germline V gives CDR1 SGHAT, CDR2 FQNNGV. Trimming removed 2 bases from V and 5 bases from J; junction bases left unmatched: 14. The DNA for the CDR3 is TGTGCCAGCAGCTTAAGCCTAGCGGGTTTACCGCCGAACAATGAGCAGTTCTTC. Amino acid sequence: CASSLSLAGLPPNNEQFF.

V and J are TRBV5-1 and TRBJ2-7, with 8 nucleotides matching TRBD1. The CDR3 has 15 residues. From germline, CDR1 is SGHRS and CDR2 YFSETQ. Unmatched junction bases numbered 8, after V lost 4 bases and J lost 2 bases. In DNA form, the CDR3 reads TGCGCCAGCAGCCCCAGGACAGGGTGGGCCTACGAGCAGTACTTC. It is translated as CASSPRTGWAYEQYF.

The chain recombines TRBV7-2 with TRBJ2-7; 9 nucleotides align to TRBD1. CDR1 SGHTA and CDR2 FQGNSA come from the germline V gene. The ends lost 5 bases at V and 7 bases at J; junction bases unmatched: 9. The CDR3 runs to 14 residues. CDR3 nucleotides: TGTGCCAGCAGCCGTTTCTACAGGGGGCGAGAGCAGTACTTC. It translates to CASSRFYRGREQYF.